Listed here is a single T cell receptor (beta chain). The data originate from a study of blood T cell repertoires in COVID-19. This CDR3 contains 12 residues. Trimming took off 6 bases at V and 3 bases at J, with 6 bases between the two ends. The germline V gene encodes CDR1 SNHLY and CDR2 FYNNEI. Sequencing was performed with immunoSEQ multiplex PCR; in TCRdb, only in-frame clones are kept and a portion is missing. The top ten clones hold roughly 2.3% of a sample with some 220,000 clones, about 80% of them seen once. This chain uses TRBV2 with TRBJ1-3; D gene unclear. The sequence came from a woman aged 60-75 years with acute or convalescent COVID-19. Sequenced: peripheral blood. CDR3: CASSEGGNTIYF. In DNA, the CDR3 is TGTGCCAGCAGCGAGGGTGGAAACACCATATATTTT.